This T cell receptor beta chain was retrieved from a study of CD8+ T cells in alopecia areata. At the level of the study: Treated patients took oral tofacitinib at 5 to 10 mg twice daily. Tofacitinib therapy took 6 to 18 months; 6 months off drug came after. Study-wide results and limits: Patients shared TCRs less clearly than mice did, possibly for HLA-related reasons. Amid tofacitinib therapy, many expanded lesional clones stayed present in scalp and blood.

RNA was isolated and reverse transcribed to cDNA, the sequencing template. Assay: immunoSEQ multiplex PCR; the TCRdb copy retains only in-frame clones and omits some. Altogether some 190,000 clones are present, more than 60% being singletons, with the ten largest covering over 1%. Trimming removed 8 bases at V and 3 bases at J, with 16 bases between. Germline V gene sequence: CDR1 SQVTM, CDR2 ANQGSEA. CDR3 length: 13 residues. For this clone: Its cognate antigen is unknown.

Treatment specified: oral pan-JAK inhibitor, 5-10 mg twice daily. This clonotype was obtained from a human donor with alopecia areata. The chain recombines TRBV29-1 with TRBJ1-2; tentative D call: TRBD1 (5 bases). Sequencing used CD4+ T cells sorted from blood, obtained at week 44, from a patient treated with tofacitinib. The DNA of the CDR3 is TGCAGCCCTGGGGCCGGGTTGCACTATGGCTACACCTTC. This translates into CSPGAGLHYGYTF. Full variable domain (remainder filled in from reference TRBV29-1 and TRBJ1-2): SAVISQKPSRDICQRGTSLTIQCQVDSQVTMMFWYRQQPGQSLTLIATANQGSEATYESGFVIDKFPISRPNLTFSTLTVSNMSPEDSSIYLCSPGAGLHYGYTFGSGTRLTVV.